This passage covers 30 T cell receptor beta chains from one sample sequenced in a study of blood T cells in healthy people across ages. Using a J-beta primer mix together with a sample-barcoded 5' primer, a second PCR was run for roughly 6 to 12 cycles. TCRdb used MiXCR to reprocess the 5' RACE reads, holding one entry per CDR3 protein. This table has about 1.4 million distinct CDR3 sequences, 59% appearing once. The specimen was blood. The origin of the receptors is a man younger than 35 in good health.

The genes are TRBV20-1 and TRBJ2-7, with D tentatively TRBD2 (6 bases). CDR1 and CDR2 (germline): DFQATT, SNEGSKA (reference sequence). This CDR3 is built from 14 residues. V was shortened by 3 bases and J by 7 bases, with 19 bases between the two germline ends. The CDR3 DNA follows: TGCAGTGCTAGGAGTGGACGGGGGATGGGGGAGCAGTACTTC. Protein sequence: CSARSGRGMGEQYF.

This clonotype was recorded a few times. This chain uses TRBV6-1 with TRBJ1-2; 8 positions match TRBD1. CDR3 length: 15 amino acids. Losses at the gene ends were 7 bases for V and 3 bases for J; bases not matched to a gene: 10. Germline CDR1 is MNHNS and CDR2 is SASEGT. The CDR3 DNA reads as TGTGCCAGCACCCAAAGGACGGGACAGGACTATGGCTACACCTTC. This gives the protein CASTQRTGQDYGYTF.

The chain carries TRBV20-1 and TRBJ1-5; no definite D call. V was trimmed by 5 bases and J by 0 bases, leaving 8 bases between them. Germline V gene lookup returns CDR1 DFQATT and CDR2 SNEGSKA (reference sequence). The CDR3 extends over 13 amino acids. In DNA form, the CDR3 reads TGCAGTGCTTCCCCATATAGCAATCAGCCCCAGCATTTT. This translates into CSASPYSNQPQHF.

This clonotype came up a few times. This sequence joins TRBV28 and TRBJ1-1, with 9 bases fitting TRBD1. V gave up 6 bases and J gave up 0 bases; unmatched junction bases: 2. The CDR3 is 14 amino acids. In germline, CDR1 is MDHEN, CDR2 SYDVKM. The CDR3 here is CASSRDRVNTEAFF. For the CDR3, the DNA is TGTGCCAGCAGCCGGGACAGGGTGAACACTGAAGCTTTCTTT.

This rearrangement joins TRBV6-5 to TRBJ2-7; D unclear. CDR3 length: 15 amino acids. Between the trimmed V and J ends, which lost 2 bases and 4 bases, there was a span of 15 bases. Germline V CDR1 and CDR2: MNHEY, SVGAGI. CDR3 bases: TGTGCCAGCAGTTACATGGTGGGAACCTCTTACGAGCAGTACTTC. This codes for CASSYMVGTSYEQYF.

This clonotype showed up just once. The gene calls are TRBV9 and TRBJ2-5, with D possibly TRBD2 on 5 matching bases. The CDR3 runs to 14 residues. Germline V CDR1 and CDR2: SGDLS, YYNGEE. Trimming left V 3 bases short and J 5 bases short, with 14 bases between. CDR3 region: CASSGREKVETQYF. Written as DNA, the CDR3 is TGTGCCAGCAGCGGTAGGGAGAAGGTGGAGACCCAGTACTTC.

This chain links TRBV14 with TRBJ1-1; perhaps TRBD1 as D (6 bases). There are 15 residues in the CDR3. Per the germline V gene, CDR1 is SGHDN and CDR2 is FVKESK. Trimming stripped 4 bases from V and 1 base from J, with 13 bases between. The CDR3 protein is CASSLRGVTNTEAFF. The CDR3 DNA reads TGTGCCAGCAGCCTCAGGGGTGTGACGAACACTGAAGCTTTCTTT.

The chain uses TRBV10-3 and TRBJ2-7; 7 nucleotides line up with TRBD1. V trimming: 9 bases; J trimming: 1 base; junction bases outside the gene matches: 3. Germline V gene data show CDR1 as ENHRY and CDR2 as SYGVKD. This CDR3 comprises 12 residues. CDR3: CAIGQASYEQYF. CDR3 sequence (DNA): TGTGCCATTGGACAGGCGTCCTACGAGCAGTACTTC.

The chain is built from TRBV15 and TRBJ2-5; D is unclear. Germline loops: CDR1 LNHNV, CDR2 YYDKDF (reference sequence). Trimming removed 1 base at V and 11 bases at J, with 20 bases between. The CDR3 extends over 15 amino acids. The CDR3 DNA sequence: TGTGCCACCAGCAGAGTCTCGACTTCCGTCCGAGAGCAGTACTTC. Its protein product is CATSRVSTSVREQYF.

This clonotype has only a few counts. This chain links TRBV20-1 with TRBJ1-4; no reliable D call. Germline V gene data show CDR1 as DFQATT and CDR2 as SNEGSKA (reference sequence). This CDR3 spans 17 amino acids. Trimming took 0 bases from V and 0 from J, leaving 14 bases between them. The CDR3: CSARDFRQDATNEKLFF. The DNA of the CDR3 is TGCAGTGCTAGAGATTTCCGGCAGGACGCAACTAATGAAAAACTGTTTTTT.

Points on this clonotype: At one boundary the junction diverges from the germline segment, which might be a read error. The V call is TRBV9, the J call TRBJ2-1, with a tentative D call TRBD1 (6 bases). Germline V CDR1 and CDR2: SGDLS, YYNGEE. The CDR3 is 15 amino acids. The CDR3 bases are TGTGCCAGCAGCTACCGGGACAATCTCTACAATGAACAGTTCTTC. This codes for CASSYRDNLYNEQFF.

The V gene is TRBV21-1, the J gene TRBJ2-3; TRBD1 is the table's D call, not checked against the DNA. TRBV21-1 is an annotated pseudogene. The CDR3 length is 15 residues. The CDR3 region has the DNA TGTGCCAGCAGCAATGGGGACAGGACTAGGGATACGCAGTATTTT. As protein: CASSNGDRTRDTQYF.

V gene TRBV6-5 combines with J gene TRBJ1-1; 7 nucleotides align to TRBD1. CDR3 length: 14 amino acids. The germline CDR1 and CDR2 sequences are MNHEY and SVGAGI. J gave up 5 bases and V 6 bases, and 9 bases lay outside the gene matches. The CDR3 DNA reads as TGTGCCAGCAGACCCAAGACAGGGAATACTGAAGCTTTCTTT. This codes for CASRPKTGNTEAFF.

The table lists this clonotype with a few counts. V gene TRBV7-9 combines with J gene TRBJ2-1; no reliable D call. With 1 base removed from V and 2 bases from J, the gap between germline ends came to 6 bases. This CDR3 is built from 14 residues. The germline V gene encodes CDR1 SEHNR and CDR2 FQNEAQ (reference sequence). CDR3 amino acids: CASSLGATYNEQFF. CDR3 DNA: TGTGCCAGCAGCTTAGGGGCAACCTACAATGAGCAGTTCTTC. The whole variable domain, filled in from reference TRBV7-9 and TRBJ2-1, reads DTGVSQNPRHKITKRGQNVTFRCDPISEHNRLYWYRQTLGQGPEFLTYFQNEAQLEKSRLLSDRFSAERPKGSFSTLEIQRTEQGDSAMYLCASSLGATYNEQFFGPGTRLTVL.

The chain combines TRBV20-1 with TRBJ2-7, with a possible D match to TRBD2 (6 bases). This CDR3 has 13 residues. The germline V and J ends were trimmed by 3 bases and 2 bases, with 11 bases remaining between them. Germline V CDR1 and CDR2: DFQATT, SNEGSKA (reference sequence). The CDR3 loop is CSASIAEPYEQYF. CDR3 bases: TGCAGTGCTAGTATAGCGGAGCCCTACGAGCAGTACTTC.

This clonotype was seen a few times. The chain recombines TRBV29-1 with TRBJ2-6; D is ambiguous. V gave up 2 bases and J gave up 2 bases, with 7 bases separating them. The length of the CDR3 is 14 residues. Germline V gene sequence: CDR1 SQVTM, CDR2 ANQGSEA. The CDR3 protein is CSVEHTTGANVLTF. CDR3 in DNA: TGCAGCGTTGAACATACCACTGGGGCCAACGTCCTGACTTTC.

The CDR3 region has the DNA TGTGCCAGCAGTACCTACGCTACTGGTAGCACAGATACGCAGTATTTT. As protein: CASSTYATGSTDTQYF. The chain recombines TRBV12-3 or TRBV12-4 with TRBJ2-3; unclear D gene. V shed 5 bases and J shed 0 bases, with 15 bases lying between them. The CDR3 extends over 16 amino acids.

The chain combines TRBV12-3 or TRBV12-4 with TRBJ2-1; possible D gene TRBD2, 5 bases. V was shortened by 7 bases and J by 4 bases, with 11 bases between the two germline ends. The CDR3 contains 13 residues. Here the CDR3 reads CASTTTTYNEQFF. Here the CDR3 DNA reads TGTGCCAGCACCACGACTACTTACAATGAGCAGTTCTTC.

The chain has TRBV5-1 and TRBJ1-6; D ambiguous. The CDR3 has 14 residues. The germline V gene encodes CDR1 SGHRS and CDR2 YFSETQ. V was cut by 0 bases and J by 6 bases, with 7 bases left in between. DNA for the CDR3: TGCGCCAGCAGCTTGGGTGACTCTAATTCACCCCTCCACTTT. Amino acid sequence: CASSLGDSNSPLHF.

The chain links TRBV20-1 to TRBJ2-1; TRBD2 aligns across 8 bases. Germline loops: CDR1 DFQATT, CDR2 SNEGSKA (reference sequence). The CDR3 sequence is 21 residues long. The trim removed 2 bases at V and 4 bases at J, leaving 25 bases unmatched. The CDR3 coding sequence is TGCAGTGCTAGACCGCGCGACGTCGGGCGTAGGGGACTAGTAGGTTACAATGAGCAGTTCTTC. The encoded protein is CSARPRDVGRRGLVGYNEQFF.

The J gene is TRBJ2-3, the V gene TRBV7-2, with 7 bases fitting TRBD2. Germline V gene sequence: CDR1 SGHTA, CDR2 FQGNSA. The ends lost 5 bases at V and 4 bases at J; junction bases unmatched: 6. The CDR3 runs 14 residues. This CDR3 reads CASSALRGADTQYF. CDR3 nucleotides: TGTGCCAGCAGCGCTCTTCGGGGGGCAGATACGCAGTATTTT.

The chain recombines TRBV19 with TRBJ2-7; 7 positions agree with TRBD1. This CDR3 is built from 16 residues. Germline V gene sequence: CDR1 LNHDA, CDR2 SQIVND (reference sequence). With 2 bases clipped from V and 0 bases from J, the junction kept 7 bases outside the gene matches. CDR3 coding DNA: TGTGCCAGTAGTATAAATGATCGACAGGGCTCCTACGAGCAGTACTTC. Residues: CASSINDRQGSYEQYF.

The chain carries TRBV7-2 and TRBJ1-1; the match to TRBD1 covers 7 bases. Trimming at V came to 6 bases and at J to 11 bases, leaving 12 bases not matched to a gene. The CDR3 consists of 13 residues. Germline CDR1 SGHTA, CDR2 FQGNSA. The CDR3 loop is CASREIPGQAAFF. The CDR3 nucleotides are TGTGCCAGCAGGGAAATTCCTGGACAGGCCGCTTTCTTT.

The gene calls are TRBV11-1 and TRBJ2-7, with 8 positions matching TRBD1. Germline CDR1 and CDR2: SGHAT and FQDESV (reference sequence). The CDR3 extends over 14 amino acids. The V segment lost 6 bases and the J segment 3 bases; nucleotides outside the gene matches: 7. The CDR3 DNA follows: TGTGCCAGCAGTAAGGGGACAGGTCGCTACGAGCAGTACTTC. Translated: CASSKGTGRYEQYF.

The V call is TRBV29-1, the J call TRBJ2-3; the D gene could be TRBD1 or TRBD2 (5 bases each). This CDR3 is built from 13 residues. Germline values: CDR1 SQVTM, CDR2 ANQGSEA. Trimming removed 0 bases at V and 6 bases at J, with 10 bases between. The CDR3 sequence: CSVEDRGDDTQYF. DNA of the CDR3: TGCAGCGTTGAAGATCGGGGCGATGATACGCAGTATTTT.

This clonotype has only a few counts. J is TRBJ2-5 and V is TRBV6-5; D call uncertain. The CDR3 covers 13 residues. V lost 0 bases and J lost 5, with 7 bases in between. The germline V gene encodes CDR1 MNHEY and CDR2 SVGAGI. CDR3 region: CASSYSMLETQYF. The CDR3 DNA follows: TGTGCCAGCAGTTACTCGATGTTGGAGACCCAGTACTTC.

V usage is TRBV6-2 or TRBV6-3 and J usage is TRBJ2-1, with D tentatively TRBD2 (6 bases). The CDR3 is made up of 11 amino acids. Trimming took 5 bases from V and 15 from J, leaving 14 bases between them. Germline V gene data show CDR1 as MNHEY and CDR2 as SVGEGT. CDR3: CASSRPGEPFF. The CDR3 bases are TGTGCCAGCAGTCGTCCGGGGGAACCGTTCTTC.

The genes are TRBV11-2 and TRBJ2-5; TRBD1 matches 7 bases. Germline V gene data show CDR1 as SGHAT and CDR2 as FQNNGV. Unmatched junction bases numbered 11, after V lost 4 bases and J lost 0 bases. CDR3 length: 17 amino acids. This chain's CDR3 is CASSSRGRGTHQETQYF. In DNA form, the CDR3 reads TGTGCCAGCAGCTCAAGGGGCAGGGGGACCCACCAAGAGACCCAGTACTTC.

The chain couples TRBV7-8 to TRBJ1-2, with 7 bases fitting TRBD1. V lost 2 bases, J lost 7 bases, and 19 bases stayed unmatched. Germline CDR1 reads SGHVS; CDR2 reads FQNEAQ. This CDR3 comprises 18 residues. CDR3 DNA sequence: TGTGCCAGCAGCTTACCACGGACAGGCTACTCTCGAGAGGGTGGCTACACCTTC. Protein sequence: CASSLPRTGYSREGGYTF.

This chain joins TRBV20-1 and TRBJ2-2, with 10 bases that match TRBD1. The germline V gene encodes CDR1 DFQATT and CDR2 SNEGSKA (reference sequence). Trimming took 6 bases from V and 8 from J; bases not matched to a gene: 6. This CDR3 spans 13 amino acids. In DNA form, the CDR3 reads TGCAGTGCGACCCGGGACAGGGGAGGGGAGCTGTTTTTT. Its translation is CSATRDRGGELFF.